A selection of T cell receptor beta chains follows, all from one sample in a study of cytomegalovirus exposure and HLA in healthy donors. Assay: immunoSEQ multiplex PCR; the TCRdb copy retains only in-frame clones and omits some. This sample has 95,000 to 150,000 clones, with approximately 78% found just once. Sequenced: PBMCs. The receptor set was obtained from a woman in her 40s in good health and CMV-seropositive. Each CDR3 is given with its conserved first and last residue. Each record gives: clone size, V gene, J gene, D gene, CDR3 protein, CDR3 DNA. The D gene is left open where the match is weak. The size of a clone is reported for some rows only, either as once, few or many, or as a class for expanded clones.

NA	TRBV5-4	TRBJ2-3	TRBD1	CASSSSGTGGVADTQYF	TGTGCCAGCAGCTCCTCCGGGACAGGGGGAGTAGCAGATACGCAGTATTTT
once	TRBV18	TRBJ2-7	TRBD1	CASSAGQGFYEQYF	TGTGCCAGCTCAGCGGGACAGGGCTTCTACGAGCAGTACTTC
NA	TRBV7-2	TRBJ1-6	TRBD1	CASSPGQLHSPLHF	TGTGCCAGCAGCCCGGGACAGTTACATTCACCCCTCCACTTT
few	TRBV7-2	TRBJ2-2	NA	CASKAGNTGELFF	TGTGCCAGCAAAGCGGGGAACACCGGGGAGCTGTTTTTT
once	TRBV2	TRBJ2-7	TRBD2	CASSGTSGAVEQYF	TGTGCCAGCAGTGGGACTAGCGGGGCGGTCGAGCAGTACTTC
NA	TRBV6-6	TRBJ2-1	TRBD2	CASRSSGGSYNEQFF	TGTGCCAGCAGATCTAGCGGGGGCTCCTACAATGAGCAGTTCTTC
few	TRBV9	TRBJ2-2	TRBD2	CASSASGTSGTGELFF	TGTGCCAGCAGCGCATCCGGGACTAGCGGGACCGGGGAGCTGTTTTTT
few	TRBV4-1	TRBJ1-1	NA	CASSQGRQGNTEAFF	TGCGCCAGCAGCCAAGGTCGCCAGGGGAACACTGAAGCTTTCTTT
NA	TRBV6-5	TRBJ2-7	NA	CASSYSRDYEQYF	TGTGCCAGCAGTTACTCGAGAGACTACGAGCAGTACTTC
NA	TRBV6-5	TRBJ2-1	TRBD2	CASSYQSGGAYEQFF	TGTGCCAGCAGTTACCAAAGCGGGGGGGCTTATGAGCAGTTCTTC
NA	TRBV29-1	TRBJ1-1	NA	CSVEVLGSLEAFF	TGCAGCGTTGAAGTGCTAGGCTCCCTTGAAGCTTTCTTT
NA	TRBV6-5	TRBJ1-2	NA	CASRLLDPGDYGYTF	TGTGCCAGCAGGCTTCTCGATCCGGGAGACTATGGCTACACCTTC
once	TRBV20-1	TRBJ2-1	NA	CSARRPNEQFF	TGCAGTGCTAGGCGTCCCAATGAGCAGTTCTTC
few	TRBV5-1	TRBJ2-7	NA	CASSFGQSLKYF	TGCGCCAGCAGCTTCGGACAGTCCTTGAAGTACTTC
few	TRBV6-1	TRBJ1-4	TRBD1	CASSHDRGYGEKLFF	TGTGCCAGCAGTCATGACAGGGGGTATGGTGAAAAACTGTTTTTT
NA	TRBV2	TRBJ2-3	TRBD1	CASREHRGTADTQYF	TGTGCCAGCAGGGAACACAGGGGAACGGCAGATACGCAGTATTTT
few	TRBV7-9	TRBJ2-7	NA	CASSTYRAAGEQYF	TGTGCCAGCAGCACCTACAGGGCCGCGGGCGAGCAGTACTTC
NA	TRBV7-3	TRBJ2-5	NA	CASSLDRLETQYF	TGTGCCAGCAGCTTAGACAGGCTTGAGACCCAGTACTTC
NA	TRBV6-6	TRBJ2-7	NA	CASSYPGSSYEQYF	TGTGCCAGCAGTTATCCCGGGTCCTCCTACGAGCAGTACTTC
NA	TRBV5-4	TRBJ2-3	TRBD2	CASSSLAGGRDTQYF	TGTGCCAGCAGCTCGCTAGCGGGGGGTCGAGATACGCAGTATTTT
once	TRBV9	TRBJ2-1	TRBD2	CASSVRGTSGGATGHNEQFF	TGTGCCAGCAGCGTCCGTGGGACTAGCGGGGGGGCCACGGGACACAATGAGCAGTTCTTC
NA	TRBV4-3	TRBJ1-2	NA	CASSQDLPGGYYGYTF	TGCGCCAGCAGCCAAGATCTCCCGGGGGGATACTATGGCTACACCTTC
NA	TRBV6-5	TRBJ2-3	NA	CASTTGDHTDTQYF	TGTGCCAGCACTACAGGCGACCACACAGATACGCAGTATTTT
few	TRBV19	TRBJ2-2	TRBD2	CASQRGGYTGELFF	TGTGCCAGCCAACGCGGGGGGTACACCGGGGAGCTGTTTTTT
NA	TRBV12-5	TRBJ2-7	NA	CASALLGYEQYF	TGTGCTAGTGCCCTCCTAGGATACGAGCAGTACTTC
few	TRBV5-1	TRBJ1-3	NA	CASSWLAGPDGNTIYF	TGCGCCAGCAGCTGGCTGGCGGGGCCGGATGGAAACACCATATATTTT
NA	TRBV5-1	TRBJ2-7	TRBD2	CASSWGTSGGSYEQYF	TGCGCCAGCAGCTGGGGGACTAGCGGGGGTTCCTACGAGCAGTACTTC
NA	TRBV21-1	TRBJ2-7	NA	CASSKVPATRSGEQYF	TGTGCCAGCAGTAAAGTCCCGGCAACTAGATCTGGCGAGCAGTACTTC
NA	TRBV19	TRBJ1-1	TRBD1	CASSPGQGAETAFF	TGTGCCAGTAGCCCGGGACAGGGGGCTGAAACGGCTTTCTTT
NA	TRBV6-5	TRBJ2-5	NA	CASRQGETQYF	TGTGCCAGCCGCCAGGGAGAGACCCAGTACTTC
NA	TRBV2	TRBJ1-5	TRBD1	CASTGTGEDQPQHF	TGTGCCAGCACCGGGACAGGGGAGGATCAGCCCCAGCATTTT
many	TRBV11-2	TRBJ2-3	NA	CASSPRGPDTDTQYF	TGTGCCAGCAGCCCGCGGGGGCCTGACACAGATACGCAGTATTTT
NA	TRBV12-2	TRBJ2-7	NA	CASRLEGTGASSYEQYF	TGTGCAAGTCGCTTAGAAGGGACAGGGGCCAGCTCCTACGAGCAGTACTTC
NA	TRBV5-4	TRBJ2-2	TRBD2	CASSSSSGGSTGELFF	TGTGCCAGCAGCTCCTCTAGCGGGGGGTCCACCGGGGAGCTGTTTTTT
NA	TRBV6-6	TRBJ1-2	TRBD1	CASSYGQDPNYGYTF	TGTGCCAGCAGTTACGGACAGGACCCTAACTATGGCTACACCTTC
NA	TRBV5-4	TRBJ2-5	NA	CASSLTPAEGETQYF	TGTGCCAGCAGCTTAACCCCGGCCGAGGGAGAGACCCAGTACTTC
NA	TRBV15	TRBJ1-5	NA	CATNRDIHQPQHF	TGTGCCACCAACCGGGACATCCATCAGCCCCAGCATTTT
NA	TRBV7-9	TRBJ2-6	TRBD1	CASSSRPGQGSGANVLTF	TGTGCCAGCAGCTCCCGGCCCGGACAGGGTTCTGGGGCCAACGTCCTGACTTTC
NA	TRBV7-2	TRBJ2-2	TRBD2	CASSSDGGSANTGELFF	TGTGCCAGCAGTTCAGACGGGGGGTCCGCGAACACCGGGGAGCTGTTTTTT
NA	TRBV7-9	TRBJ1-1	NA	CSSNPDSGNTEAFF	TGTTCCAGCAACCCTGACTCGGGTAACACTGAAGCTTTCTTT
NA	TRBV5-1	TRBJ1-1	TRBD1	CASSLMAGGSESFF	TGCGCCAGCAGCTTGATGGCAGGGGGCTCTGAATCTTTCTTT
NA	TRBV10-3	TRBJ1-1	TRBD1	CAIRRTGMGTEAFF	TGTGCCATCAGGAGGACAGGGATGGGCACTGAAGCTTTCTTT
NA	TRBV5-1	TRBJ2-5	TRBD1	CASSSSGQQETQYF	TGCGCCAGCAGCTCCTCGGGACAGCAAGAGACCCAGTACTTC
NA	TRBV4-2	TRBJ2-3	TRBD2	CASSPVPGGGYHTDTQYF	TGTGCCAGCAGCCCCGTACCGGGCGGGGGGTATCACACAGATACGCAGTATTTT
once	TRBV6-4	TRBJ1-4	TRBD1	CASNTPGQGNEKLFF	TGTGCCAGCAACACGCCGGGACAGGGTAATGAAAAACTGTTTTTT
NA	TRBV7-9	TRBJ2-5	TRBD2	CASSPRLAEQETQYF	TGTGCCAGCAGCCCGCGACTAGCGGAACAAGAGACCCAGTACTTC
NA	TRBV7-8	TRBJ2-5	NA	CASSLGRGQETQYF	TGTGCCAGCAGCTTAGGACGGGGACAAGAGACCCAGTACTTC
NA	TRBV6-1	TRBJ1-2	NA	CASNRGGFNYGYTF	TGTGCCAGCAATCGAGGGGGTTTCAACTATGGCTACACCTTC
NA	TRBV6-4	TRBJ1-1	NA	CASSERGGYRTEAFF	TGTGCCAGCAGTGAGAGGGGAGGGTATAGGACTGAAGCTTTCTTT
NA	TRBV7-3	TRBJ1-1	NA	CASSLQGNTEAFF	TGTGCCAGCAGCCTACAGGGCAACACTGAAGCTTTCTTT
NA	TRBV21-1	TRBJ2-5	NA	CASSSSRQLVQETQYF	TGTGCCAGCAGCTCAAGCAGACAGTTAGTACAAGAGACCCAGTACTTC
NA	TRBV5-5	TRBJ1-5	NA	CASSLDGGPRGQPQHF	TGTGCCAGCAGCCTGGATGGCGGCCCGCGGGGTCAGCCCCAGCATTTT